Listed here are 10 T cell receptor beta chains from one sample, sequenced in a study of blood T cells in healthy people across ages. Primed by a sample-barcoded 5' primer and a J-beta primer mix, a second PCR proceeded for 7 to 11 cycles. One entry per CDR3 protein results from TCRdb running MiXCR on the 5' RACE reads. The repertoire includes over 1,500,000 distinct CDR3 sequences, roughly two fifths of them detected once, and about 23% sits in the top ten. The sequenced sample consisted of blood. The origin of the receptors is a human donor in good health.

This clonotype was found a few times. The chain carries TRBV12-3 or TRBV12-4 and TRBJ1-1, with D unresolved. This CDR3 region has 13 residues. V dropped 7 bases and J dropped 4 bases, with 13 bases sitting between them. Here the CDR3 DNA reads TGTGCCAGCAATCGTGGAGGCCTCACTGAAGCTTTCTTT. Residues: CASNRGGLTEAFF.

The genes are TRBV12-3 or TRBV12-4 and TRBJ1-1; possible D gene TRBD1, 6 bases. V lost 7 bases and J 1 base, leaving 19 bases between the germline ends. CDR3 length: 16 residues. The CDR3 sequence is CASTPGRGRQNTEAFF. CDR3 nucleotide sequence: TGTGCCAGCACGCCTGGCAGGGGCCGACAGAACACTGAAGCTTTCTTT.

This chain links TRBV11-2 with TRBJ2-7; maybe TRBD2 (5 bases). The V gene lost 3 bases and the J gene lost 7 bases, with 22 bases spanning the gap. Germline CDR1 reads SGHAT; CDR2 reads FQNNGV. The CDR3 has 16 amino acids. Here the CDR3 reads CASSFFPGLEGKEQYF. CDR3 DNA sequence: TGTGCCAGCAGCTTTTTTCCGGGATTAGAAGGGAAAGAGCAGTACTTC.

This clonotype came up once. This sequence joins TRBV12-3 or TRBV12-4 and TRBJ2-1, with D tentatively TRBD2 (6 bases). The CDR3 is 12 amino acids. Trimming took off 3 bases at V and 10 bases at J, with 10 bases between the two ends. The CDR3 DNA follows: TGTGCCAGCAGTTTCGGGGGTTTCGAGCAGTTCTTC. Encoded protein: CASSFGGFEQFF.

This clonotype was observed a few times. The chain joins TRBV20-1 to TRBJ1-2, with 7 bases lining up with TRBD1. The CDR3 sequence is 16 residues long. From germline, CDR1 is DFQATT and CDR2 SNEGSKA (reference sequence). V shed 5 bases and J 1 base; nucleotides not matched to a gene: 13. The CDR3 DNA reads TGCAGTGCTGGTCAGGGGGGCTCCATCTTTAACTATGGCTACACCTTC. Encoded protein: CSAGQGGSIFNYGYTF.

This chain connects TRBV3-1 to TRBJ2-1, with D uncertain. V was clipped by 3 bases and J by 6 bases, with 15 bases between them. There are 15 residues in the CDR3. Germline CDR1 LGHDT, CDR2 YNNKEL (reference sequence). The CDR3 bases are TGTGCCAGCAGCCACCGTATGGCGACCGGCAATGAGCAGTTCTTC. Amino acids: CASSHRMATGNEQFF.

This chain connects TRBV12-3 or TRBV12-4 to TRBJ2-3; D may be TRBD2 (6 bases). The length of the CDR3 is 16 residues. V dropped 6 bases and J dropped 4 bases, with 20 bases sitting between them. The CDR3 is CASSSFHGGGADTQYF. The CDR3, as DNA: TGTGCCAGCAGCTCCTTCCACGGGGGTGGGGCAGATACGCAGTATTTT.

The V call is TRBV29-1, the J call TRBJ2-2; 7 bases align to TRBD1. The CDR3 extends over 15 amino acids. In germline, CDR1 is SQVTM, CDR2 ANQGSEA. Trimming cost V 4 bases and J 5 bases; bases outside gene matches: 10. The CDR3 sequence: CSVAIRTGVTGELFF. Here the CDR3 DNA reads TGCAGCGTTGCGATCAGGACAGGCGTAACCGGGGAGCTGTTTTTT.

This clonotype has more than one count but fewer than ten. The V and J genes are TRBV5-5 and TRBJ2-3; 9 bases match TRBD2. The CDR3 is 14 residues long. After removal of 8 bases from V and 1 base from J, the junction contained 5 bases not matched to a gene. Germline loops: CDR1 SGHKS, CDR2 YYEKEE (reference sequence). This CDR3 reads CASKRGAGTDTQYF. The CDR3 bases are TGTGCCAGTAAGCGGGGGGCGGGCACAGATACGCAGTATTTT.

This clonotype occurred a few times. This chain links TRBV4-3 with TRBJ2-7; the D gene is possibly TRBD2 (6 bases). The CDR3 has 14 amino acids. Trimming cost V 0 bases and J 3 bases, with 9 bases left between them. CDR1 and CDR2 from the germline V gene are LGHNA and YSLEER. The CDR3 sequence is CASSQDGGDYEQYF. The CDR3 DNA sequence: TGCGCCAGCAGCCAAGATGGCGGGGACTACGAGCAGTACTTC.